This TCR beta chain was captured by sequencing in a study of blood T cell repertoires in COVID-19. Study in general: The United States, Italy and Spain provided the acute and convalescent COVID-19 samples. In each case, the material was cDNA or gDNA derived from T cells, B-cell-depleted T cells, or PBMCs.

Under the authors' procedure: Reference gene primer amplification gave estimated nucleated cell counts. Produced via immunoSEQ multiplex PCR; TCRdb's table is partial and in-frame only. From that table come the V and J calls and clone size; the DNA was used to work out D and trimming. The table includes about 150,000 clones, around nine tenths detected once. V lost 6 bases and J 0 bases, leaving 11 bases between the germline ends. Per germline, CDR1 MGHRA and CDR2 YSYEKL. The CDR3 contains 14 residues. Sequenced: peripheral blood. This chain links TRBV4-1 with TRBJ1-1, with unresolved D. This receptor was identified in a human donor in a cohort sampled during active COVID-19. In DNA, the CDR3 is TGCGCCAGCAGAAACAGAGCCATGAACACTGAAGCTTTCTTT. Residues: CASRNRAMNTEAFF.